This TCR beta chain is drawn from a study of T cell repertoires in cytomegalovirus infection (dated by TCRdb to about 2019). Context from the whole study: The peptide stimulations were aimed at well-studied HLA-B-restricted epitopes as well as recently identified HLA-C-restricted CMV epitopes, whose presentation resists viral immunomodulation. Donor HLA type was relevant to the analysis, because carriage of CMV infection together with the matching HLA type was indicated by public TCR beta signatures. Broader findings and caveats from the paper: Cumulative frequency of public TCR beta family members discriminated carriers of CMV infection plus the relevant HLA type in this cohort and an independent approximately 400-donor cohort. The ex vivo response was dominated by HLA-C-restricted CMV-specific TCR beta clonotypes, and the single most frequent clonotype in two of eight donors was supplied by these HLA-C-restricted clonotypes.

The listed sequencing device is Illumina HiSeq 1500. TCRdb handled the public reads itself, with Q25 trimming in fastp and clone calling in MiXCR, and kept productive beta chains. All rows with the same CDR3 protein become a single entry with the most common DNA and genes. For this sample there are hundreds of thousands of distinct CDR3 sequences; 25% to 35% appear just once. The ten largest clonotypes hold around 20% of the sample. Reading from cysteine to phenylalanine, the CDR3 counts 15 amino acids. CDR3 DNA is the only sequence kept; it has 45 bases, read in frame from the first base. Trimmed from V: 6 bases; trimmed from J: 5 bases; junction bases lacking a gene match: 10. Reading the germline V gene gives CDR1 SGHRS and CDR2 YFSETQ. This clonotype was picked up a small number of times. Its antigen target is currently unknown. Nothing much larger sits one base from this clone, and base qualities are not available.

The treatment or condition label, as the study defines it: in vitro stimulation with specific CMV peptide epitopes to enrich CMV-specific T cells. Source: cultured PBMCs, taken from culture after CMV antigen stimulation. The receptor was isolated from a human donor in good health (CMV status not recorded). Some clones in this sample may be carry-over from other donors' samples. This receptor chain uses TRBV5-1 and TRBJ2-5, and 10 junctional nucleotides match TRBD1. The CDR3 has the sequence CASTLGTGAMETQYF. The sequenced DNA: TGCGCCAGCACCCTGGGGACAGGGGCCATGGAGACCCAGTACTTC.